This paragraph covers one T cell receptor beta chain sequence. The target antigen is unknown. This sample is drawn from a study of OX40 agonist ivuxolimab in advanced cancers. Study details: At doses from 0.01 to 10 mg/kg, patients were given intravenous ivuxolimab every 2 weeks. Those enrolled were roughly 85% male, with a mean age of around 60 years and ages from roughly 20 to 85.

The germline CDR1 and CDR2 sequences are KGHSH and LQKENI. Trimming pared 9 bases from V and 1 base from J, leaving 6 bases between. CDR3 length: 11 residues. General study points: At 0.1 to 3.0 mg/kg, clonal expansion of CD4+ and CD8+ blood T cells had occurred by week 6. Expanded peripheral T-cell antigen specificity went undetermined.

TCRdb keeps only in-frame clones here, not all; method: immunoSEQ multiplex PCR. Of roughly 98,000 clones in the sample, roughly 80% were seen once. The chain couples TRBV18 to TRBJ1-1; D gene unclear. This clonotype was sampled from an adult with an advanced solid tumor such as melanoma, head and neck, liver or kidney cancer. Sequencing was performed on CD4+ or CD8+ T cells sorted from blood, taken in a trial of the OX40 agonist ivuxolimab. CDR3 coding DNA: TGTGCCAGTTGGGAGAACACTGAAGCTTTCTTT. Protein product: CASWENTEAFF. Filled out from reference TRBV18 and TRBJ1-1, the complete variable domain reads NAGVMQNPRHLVRRRGQEARLRCSPMKGHSHVYWYRQLPEEGLKFMVYLQKENIIDESGMPKERFSAEFPKEGPSILRIQQVVRGDSAAYFCASWENTEAFFGQGTRLTVV.